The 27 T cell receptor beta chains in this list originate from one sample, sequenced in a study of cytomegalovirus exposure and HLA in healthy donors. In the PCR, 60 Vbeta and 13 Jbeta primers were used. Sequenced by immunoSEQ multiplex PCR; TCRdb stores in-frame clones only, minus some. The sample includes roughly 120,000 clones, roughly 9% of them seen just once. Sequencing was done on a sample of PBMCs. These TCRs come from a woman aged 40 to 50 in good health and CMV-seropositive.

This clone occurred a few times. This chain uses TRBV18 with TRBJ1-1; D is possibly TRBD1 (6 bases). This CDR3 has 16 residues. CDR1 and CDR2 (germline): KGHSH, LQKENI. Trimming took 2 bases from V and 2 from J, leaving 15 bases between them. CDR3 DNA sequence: TGTGCCAGCTCACCATTCCGGACAGATATCAACACTGAAGCTTTCTTT. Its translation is CASSPFRTDINTEAFF.

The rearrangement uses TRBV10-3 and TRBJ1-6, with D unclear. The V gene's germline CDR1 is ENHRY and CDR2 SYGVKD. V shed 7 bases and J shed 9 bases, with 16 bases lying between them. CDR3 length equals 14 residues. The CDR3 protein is CAIKDRLIVSPLHF. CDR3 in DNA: TGTGCCATCAAAGACCGACTGATCGTTTCACCCCTCCACTTT.

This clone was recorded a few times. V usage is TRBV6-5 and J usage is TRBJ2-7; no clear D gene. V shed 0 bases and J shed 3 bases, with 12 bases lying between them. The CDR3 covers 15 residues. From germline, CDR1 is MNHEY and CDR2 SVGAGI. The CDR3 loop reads CASSYSRGSGYEQYF. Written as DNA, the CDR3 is TGTGCCAGCAGTTACTCGAGAGGCTCGGGCTACGAGCAGTACTTC.

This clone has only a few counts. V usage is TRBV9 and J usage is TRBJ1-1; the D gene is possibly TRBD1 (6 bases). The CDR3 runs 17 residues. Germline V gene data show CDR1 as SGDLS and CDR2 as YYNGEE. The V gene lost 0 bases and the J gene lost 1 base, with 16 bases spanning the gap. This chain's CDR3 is CASSVEDSLQGNTEAFF. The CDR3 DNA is TGTGCCAGCAGCGTAGAGGATTCCTTACAGGGGAACACTGAAGCTTTCTTT.

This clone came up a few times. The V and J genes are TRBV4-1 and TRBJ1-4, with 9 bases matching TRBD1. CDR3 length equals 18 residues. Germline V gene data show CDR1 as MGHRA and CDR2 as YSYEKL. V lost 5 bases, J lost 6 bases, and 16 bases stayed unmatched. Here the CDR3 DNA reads TGCGCCAGCAGCGTACAGGGGGCCCGCGCTCCCCCTCATGAAAAACTGTTTTTT. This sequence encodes CASSVQGARAPPHEKLFF.

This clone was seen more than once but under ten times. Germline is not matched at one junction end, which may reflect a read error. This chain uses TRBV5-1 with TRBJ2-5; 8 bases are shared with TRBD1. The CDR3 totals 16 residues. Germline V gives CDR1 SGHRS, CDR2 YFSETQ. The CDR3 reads CASSLAGTGSQEAQYF. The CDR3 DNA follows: TGCGCCAGCAGCTTGGCTGGGACAGGATCTCAAGAGGCCCAGTACTTC.

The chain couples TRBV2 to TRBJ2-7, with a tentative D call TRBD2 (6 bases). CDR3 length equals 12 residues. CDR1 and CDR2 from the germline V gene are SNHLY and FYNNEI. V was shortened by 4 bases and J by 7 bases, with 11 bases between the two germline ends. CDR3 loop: CASSGAGWEQYF. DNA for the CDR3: TGTGCCAGCAGTGGGGCGGGGTGGGAGCAGTACTTC.

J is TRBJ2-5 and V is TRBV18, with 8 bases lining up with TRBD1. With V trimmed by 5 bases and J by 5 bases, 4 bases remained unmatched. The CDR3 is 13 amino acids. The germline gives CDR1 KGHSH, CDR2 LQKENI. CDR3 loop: CASSARGRETQYF. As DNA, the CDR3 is TGTGCCAGCTCAGCCAGGGGGCGCGAGACCCAGTACTTC.

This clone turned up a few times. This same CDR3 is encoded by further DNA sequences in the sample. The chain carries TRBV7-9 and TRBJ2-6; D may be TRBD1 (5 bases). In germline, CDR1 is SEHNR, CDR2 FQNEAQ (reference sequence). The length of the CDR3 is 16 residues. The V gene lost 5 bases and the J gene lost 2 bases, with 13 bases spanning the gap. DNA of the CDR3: TGTGCCAGCAGCCCGCGCAGGGCCCCTGGGGCCAACGTCCTGACTTTC. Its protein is CASSPRRAPGANVLTF. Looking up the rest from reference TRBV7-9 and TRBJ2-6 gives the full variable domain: DTGVSQNPRHKITKRGQNVTFRCDPISEHNRLYWYRQTLGQGPEFLTYFQNEAQLEKSRLLSDRFSAERPKGSFSTLEIQRTEQGDSAMYLCASSPRRAPGANVLTFGAGSRLTVL.

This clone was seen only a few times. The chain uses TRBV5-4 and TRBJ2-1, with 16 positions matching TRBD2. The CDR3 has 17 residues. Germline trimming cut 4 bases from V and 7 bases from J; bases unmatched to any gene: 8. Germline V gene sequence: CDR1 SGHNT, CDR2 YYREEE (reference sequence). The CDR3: CASSPGLAGGLGNEQFF. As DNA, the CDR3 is TGTGCCAGCAGCCCGGGACTAGCGGGGGGGCTTGGAAATGAGCAGTTCTTC.

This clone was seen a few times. The CDR3 protein is CASSLGQGPARGYTF. In DNA, the CDR3 is TGTGCCAGCAGCTTAGGTCAGGGGCCTGCGCGTGGCTACACCTTC. The V call is TRBV11-2, the J call TRBJ1-2, with D possibly being TRBD1 (6 bases). The V gene lost 1 base and the J gene lost 7 bases, with 16 bases spanning the gap. The CDR3 has 15 amino acids. Per germline, CDR1 SGHAT and CDR2 FQNNGV.

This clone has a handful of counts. CDR3 loop: CASSQDSRSSYNEQFF. In DNA form, the CDR3 reads TGCGCCAGCAGCCAAGATTCAAGGAGCTCCTACAATGAGCAGTTCTTC. The rearrangement joins TRBV4-1 to TRBJ2-1; D unclear. Germline CDR1 and CDR2: MGHRA and YSYEKL. V lost 0 bases and J lost 0, with 9 bases in between. This CDR3 has 16 amino acids.

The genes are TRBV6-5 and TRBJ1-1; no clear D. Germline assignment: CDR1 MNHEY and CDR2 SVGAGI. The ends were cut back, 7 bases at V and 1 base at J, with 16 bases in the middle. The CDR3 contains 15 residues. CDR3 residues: CASKPHIAENTEAFF. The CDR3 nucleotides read TGTGCCAGCAAGCCCCACATCGCGGAGAACACTGAAGCTTTCTTT.

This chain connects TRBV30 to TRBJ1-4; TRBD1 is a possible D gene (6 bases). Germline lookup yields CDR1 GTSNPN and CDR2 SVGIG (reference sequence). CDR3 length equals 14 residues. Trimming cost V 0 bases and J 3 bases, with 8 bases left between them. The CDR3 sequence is CAWSVRTANEKLFF. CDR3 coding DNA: TGTGCCTGGAGTGTACGGACAGCTAATGAAAAACTGTTTTTT.

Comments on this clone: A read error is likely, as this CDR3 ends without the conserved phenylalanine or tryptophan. The CDR3 here is CAISNSNGNTIYV. Written as DNA, the CDR3 is TGTGCCATCTCTAACAGCAATGGAAACACCATATATGTT. The chain joins TRBV10-3 to TRBJ1-3; D is unclear. This CDR3 spans 13 amino acids. V lost 8 bases to trimming and J lost 3 bases, with 11 bases between them. The germline V gene encodes CDR1 ENHRY and CDR2 SYGVKD.

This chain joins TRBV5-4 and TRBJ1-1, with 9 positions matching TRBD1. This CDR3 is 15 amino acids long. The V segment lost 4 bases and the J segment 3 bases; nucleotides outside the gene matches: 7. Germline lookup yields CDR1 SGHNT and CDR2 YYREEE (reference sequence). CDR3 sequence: CASSRRQGEDTEAFF. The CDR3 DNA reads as TGTGCCAGCAGCCGACGACAGGGGGAGGACACTGAAGCTTTCTTT.

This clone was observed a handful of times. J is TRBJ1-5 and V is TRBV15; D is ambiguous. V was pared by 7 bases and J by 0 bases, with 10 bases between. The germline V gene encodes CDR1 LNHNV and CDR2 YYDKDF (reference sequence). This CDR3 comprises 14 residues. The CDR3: CATKPGLSNQPQHF. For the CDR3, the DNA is TGTGCCACCAAGCCCGGTCTTAGCAATCAGCCCCAGCATTTT.

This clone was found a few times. CDR3 DNA: TGTGCCAGCAGCTCGGCGAGGGGGCCTCCTGAGCAGTTCTTC. Its translation: CASSSARGPPEQFF. The chain couples TRBV5-8 to TRBJ2-1; 7 nucleotides align to TRBD1. V shed 3 bases and J 9 bases; nucleotides not matched to a gene: 9. The CDR3 runs to 14 residues. Germline-derived CDR1 and CDR2 are SGHTS and YDEGEE.

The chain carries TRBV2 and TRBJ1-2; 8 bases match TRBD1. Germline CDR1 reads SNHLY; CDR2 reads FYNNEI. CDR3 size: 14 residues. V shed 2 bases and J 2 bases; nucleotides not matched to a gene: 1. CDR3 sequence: CASSERTGNYGYTF. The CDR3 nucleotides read TGTGCCAGCAGTGAACGGACAGGGAACTATGGCTACACCTTC. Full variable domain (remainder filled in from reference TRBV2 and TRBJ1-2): EPEVTQTPSHQVTQMGQEVILRCVPISNHLYFYWYRQILGQKVEFLVSFYNNEISEKSEIFDDQFSVERPDGSNFTLKIRSTKLEDSAMYFCASSERTGNYGYTFGSGTRLTVV.

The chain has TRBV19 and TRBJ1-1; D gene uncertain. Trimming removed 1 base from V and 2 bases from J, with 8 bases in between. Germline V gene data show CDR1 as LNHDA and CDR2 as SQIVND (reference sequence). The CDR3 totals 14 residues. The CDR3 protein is CASSIGTINTEAFF. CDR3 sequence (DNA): TGTGCCAGTAGTATAGGAACTATAAACACTGAAGCTTTCTTT.

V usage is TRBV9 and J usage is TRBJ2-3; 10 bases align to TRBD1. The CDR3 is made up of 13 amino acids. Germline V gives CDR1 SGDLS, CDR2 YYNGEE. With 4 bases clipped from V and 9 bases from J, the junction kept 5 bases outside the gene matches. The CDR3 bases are TGTGCCAGCAGCCCCGCGGGACAGGGGACGCAGTATTTT. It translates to CASSPAGQGTQYF. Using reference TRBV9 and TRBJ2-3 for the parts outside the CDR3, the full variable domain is DSGVTQTPKHLITATGQRVTLRCSPRSGDLSVYWYQQSLDQGLQFLIQYYNGEERAKGNILERFSAQQFPDLHSELNLSSLELGDSALYFCASSPAGQGTQYFGPGTRLTVL.

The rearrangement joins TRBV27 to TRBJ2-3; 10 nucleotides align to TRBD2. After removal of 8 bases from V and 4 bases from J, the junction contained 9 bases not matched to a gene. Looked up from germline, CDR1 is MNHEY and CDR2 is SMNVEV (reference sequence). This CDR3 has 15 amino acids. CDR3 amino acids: CASLSGGFSSDTQYF. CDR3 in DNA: TGTGCCAGCCTTAGCGGGGGGTTTAGCTCAGATACGCAGTATTTT.

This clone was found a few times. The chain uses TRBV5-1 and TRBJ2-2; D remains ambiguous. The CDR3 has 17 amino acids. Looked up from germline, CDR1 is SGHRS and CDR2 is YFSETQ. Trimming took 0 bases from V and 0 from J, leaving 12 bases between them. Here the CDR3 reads CASSLVPGEPNTGELFF. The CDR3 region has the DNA TGCGCCAGCAGCTTGGTTCCGGGTGAACCGAACACCGGGGAGCTGTTTTTT. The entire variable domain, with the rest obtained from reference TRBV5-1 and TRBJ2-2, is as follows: KAGVTQTPRYLIKTRGQQVTLSCSPISGHRSVSWYQQTPGQGLQFLFEYFSETQRNKGNFPGRFSGRQFSNSRSEMNVSTLELGDSALYLCASSLVPGEPNTGELFFGEGSRLTVL.

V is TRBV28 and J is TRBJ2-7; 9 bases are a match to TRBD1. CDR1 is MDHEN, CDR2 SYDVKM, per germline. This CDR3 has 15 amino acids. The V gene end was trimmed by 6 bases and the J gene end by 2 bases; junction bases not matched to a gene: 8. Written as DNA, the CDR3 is TGTGCCAGCAGCCTAGGGACAGGGAGAACCTACGAGCAGTACTTC. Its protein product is CASSLGTGRTYEQYF.

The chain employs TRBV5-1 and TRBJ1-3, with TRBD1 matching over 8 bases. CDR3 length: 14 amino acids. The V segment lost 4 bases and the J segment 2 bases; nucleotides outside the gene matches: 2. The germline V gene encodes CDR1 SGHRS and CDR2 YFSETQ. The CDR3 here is CASSPDRAGNTIYF. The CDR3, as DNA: TGCGCCAGCAGCCCGGACAGGGCTGGAAACACCATATATTTT.

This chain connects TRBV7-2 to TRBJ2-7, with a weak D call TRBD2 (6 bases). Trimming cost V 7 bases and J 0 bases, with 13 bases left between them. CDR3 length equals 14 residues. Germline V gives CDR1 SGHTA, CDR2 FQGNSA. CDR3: CASNEGGNSYEQYF. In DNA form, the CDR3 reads TGTGCCAGCAACGAGGGCGGGAACTCCTACGAGCAGTACTTC.

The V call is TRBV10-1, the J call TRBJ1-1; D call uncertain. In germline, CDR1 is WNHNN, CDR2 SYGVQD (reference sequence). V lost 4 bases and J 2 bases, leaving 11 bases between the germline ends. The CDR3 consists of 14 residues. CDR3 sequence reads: CASSVNRGNTEAFF. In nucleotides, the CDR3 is TGCGCCAGCAGTGTGAATCGGGGAAACACTGAAGCTTTCTTT.